This T cell receptor (beta chain) was sequenced for a study of CD8+ T cells in alopecia areata. The treatment denotes: oral pan-JAK inhibitor, 5-10 mg twice daily. This clone was observed a handful of times. Its matching antigen is unknown. Whole-study results and caveats: Normal skin contains resident alphabeta T cells, and these are also sequenced in scalp samples. Scalp and blood retained many expanded lesional clones during tofacitinib.

Germline lookup yields CDR1 MGHDK and CDR2 SYGVNS. The CDR3 totals 11 residues. Trimming left V 5 bases short and J 2 bases short, with 1 base between. Once RNA had been extracted, it was reverse transcribed into cDNA to act as the sequencing template. This table comes from immunoSEQ multiplex PCR, and its TCRdb copy is limited to in-frame clones, with some not included. The sample has roughly 190,000 clones, more than 55% seen once; the top ten hold 0.65% to 0.7%. This clonotype was sampled from a human donor with alopecia areata. The sample was CD4+ T cells sorted from blood, taken at week 4, from a patient treated with tofacitinib. This rearrangement joins TRBV25-1 to TRBJ1-3; D gene unclear. In nucleotides, the CDR3 is TGTGCCAGCAGTCCTGGAAACACCATATATTTT. Its translation is CASSPGNTIYF.